This TCR beta chain was captured in a study of early T cells in non-severe SARS-CoV-2 infection. Study information: The study sequenced bulk RNA from unsorted whole blood, with chains unpaired.

cDNA molecules, individually, were tagged with unique molecular identifiers. TCRdb passed the 5' RACE reads through MiXCR, listing each CDR3 protein once. The sample lists 90,000 to 120,000 distinct CDR3 sequences, roughly 12% seen once, with less than 3.5% in the top ten. The CDR3 runs 16 residues. V was pared by 0 bases and J by 2 bases, with 10 bases between. Germline CDR1 is SGHVS and CDR2 is FNYEAQ. Study results and limitations: CD4 and private specificities were missed by VDJdb matching, which favored anti-spike CD8 responses.

This clonotype was observed at least ten times. Its antigen is undetermined. The receptor comes from an adult who was a healthcare worker with PCR-confirmed SARS-CoV-2 infection or an uninfected control (not recorded which). V and J are TRBV7-6 and TRBJ2-2; D is uncertain. The material sequenced was whole blood. DNA of the CDR3: TGTGCCAGCAGCTTAGCTGGCAGTACTAACACCGGGGAGCTGTTTTTT. It specifies CASSLAGSTNTGELFF.